What follows are 30 T cell receptor beta chains derived from one specimen sequenced in a study of shared T cell receptors in the human thymus. Libraries were prepared by immunoSEQ multiplex PCR; TCRdb keeps only in-frame clonotypes and omits some of them. This sample has 600,000 to 900,000 clones, with around 85% found just once. These data were also reused for a study on human thymus T cells.

The sequencing sample was made of thymocytes. These receptors originate from a girl less than two years old with a congenital heart defect.

In the case of this clone: The same CDR3 also results from other DNA sequences found in this sample. V and J are TRBV19 and TRBJ1-1, with D uncertain. CDR3 length: 12 residues. V dropped 5 bases and J dropped 1 base, with 5 bases sitting between them. Germline V lookup: CDR1 LNHDA, CDR2 SQIVND (reference sequence). CDR3 nucleotide sequence: TGTGCCAGTAGTCCGAGGAACACTGAAGCTTTCTTT. Protein: CASSPRNTEAFF.

The chain uses TRBV7-7 and TRBJ2-7; 8 bases agree with TRBD2. The CDR3 sequence is 16 residues long. V lost 4 bases, J lost 5 bases, and 13 bases stayed unmatched. Germline V CDR1 and CDR2: SSHAT, FNYEAQ (reference sequence). The CDR3 region is CASSSQIAGLLNEQYF. In nucleotides, the CDR3 is TGTGCCAGCAGCTCCCAAATAGCGGGGCTGTTAAACGAGCAGTACTTC.

The chain is built from TRBV5-1 and TRBJ2-3; D is perhaps TRBD2 (6 bases). The CDR3 sequence is 15 residues long. The V gene lost 4 bases and the J gene lost 4 bases, with 16 bases spanning the gap. Germline CDR1 and CDR2: SGHRS and YFSETQ. The CDR3 loop reads CASSVGAGKADTQYF. In DNA, the CDR3 is TGCGCCAGCAGCGTGGGTGCGGGGAAGGCAGATACGCAGTATTTT.

This clone was seen only a few times. The CDR3 here is CASSDTDRPSSYEQYF. The CDR3, as DNA: TGTGCCAGCAGTGATACGGACAGGCCGAGCTCCTACGAGCAGTACTTC. The genes are TRBV6-1 and TRBJ2-7; 7 nucleotides match TRBD1. There are 16 residues in the CDR3. Germline CDR1 is MNHNS and CDR2 is SASEGT. Trimming took 3 bases from V and 0 from J; bases not matched to a gene: 8.

This clone is a singleton in its sample. The gene calls are TRBV10-3 and TRBJ2-3; D unresolved. V lost 4 bases and J lost 0, with 17 bases in between. Germline CDR1 and CDR2: ENHRY and SYGVKD. This CDR3 is built from 17 residues. DNA for the CDR3: TGTGCCATCAGTGCTTATCGGGTAGAGCCTAGCACAGATACGCAGTATTTT. The encoded protein is CAISAYRVEPSTDTQYF.

V usage is TRBV4-3 and J usage is TRBJ1-2; D call uncertain. Germline V lookup: CDR1 LGHNA, CDR2 YSLEER. The CDR3 is 14 amino acids. Trimming cost V 7 bases and J 0 bases, with 12 bases left between them. The CDR3 loop reads CASTPLYANYGYTF. CDR3 nucleotide sequence: TGCGCCAGCACCCCACTTTATGCTAACTATGGCTACACCTTC.

V and J are TRBV5-4 and TRBJ1-2; 10 bases agree with TRBD1. Germline assignment: CDR1 SGHNT and CDR2 YYREEE (reference sequence). The CDR3 runs 14 residues. Trimming cost V 4 bases and J 10 bases; bases outside gene matches: 10. As DNA, the CDR3 is TGTGCCAGCAGCCCGAGGTCCGGGACAGGGGCCTACACCTTC. As protein: CASSPRSGTGAYTF.

With regard to this clone: Germline and junction disagree at one end, which may indicate a read error. The V and J genes are TRBV16 and TRBJ1-4; D perhaps matches TRBD1 (6 bases). Germline V gene lookup returns CDR1 KGHSY and CDR2 FQNENV. The CDR3 is 15 amino acids. The CDR3 DNA reads as TGTGCCAGCAGCCAATCAGGGACAACGAATGAAAAACTGTTTTTT. It encodes CASSQSGTTNEKLFF.

This chain connects TRBV15 to TRBJ2-1; 7 nucleotides match TRBD2. Losses at the gene ends were 0 bases for V and 3 bases for J; bases not matched to a gene: 2. Germline CDR1 is LNHNV and CDR2 is YYDKDF (reference sequence). The CDR3 sequence is 15 residues long. CDR3 protein: CATSRDGGDYNEQFF. As DNA, the CDR3 is TGTGCCACCAGCAGAGATGGGGGGGACTACAATGAGCAGTTCTTC.

This clone was seen just once. The chain has TRBV6-1 and TRBJ1-1; 9 nucleotides line up with TRBD1. The CDR3 totals 15 residues. In germline, CDR1 is MNHNS, CDR2 SASEGT. With V trimmed by 4 bases and J by 8 bases, 11 bases remained unmatched. The CDR3 coding sequence is TGTGCCAGCAGTGCGCAGCCTACAGGGGGCGAAGAAGCTTTCTTT. It encodes CASSAQPTGGEEAFF.

This clone showed up just a few times. V gene TRBV28 combines with J gene TRBJ2-1; 12 bases map to TRBD1. The CDR3 has 15 residues. CDR1 is MDHEN, CDR2 SYDVKM, per germline. The ends lost 8 bases at V and 5 bases at J; junction bases unmatched: 7. CDR3 DNA sequence: TGTGCCAGCGTGAACCGGGACAGGGGGCACAATGAGCAGTTCTTC. It codes for CASVNRDRGHNEQFF.

This clone was seen only once. The chain combines TRBV5-1 with TRBJ1-3, with 10 bases fitting TRBD1. The CDR3 is 18 amino acids. Germline CDR1 reads SGHRS; CDR2 reads YFSETQ. Losses at the gene ends were 0 bases for V and 4 bases for J; bases not matched to a gene: 10. CDR3 sequence: CASSLAGGGQGSGNTIYF. CDR3 bases: TGCGCCAGCAGCTTGGCTGGAGGGGGACAGGGGTCCGGAAACACCATATATTTT.

This chain uses TRBV6-5 with TRBJ2-4; perhaps TRBD2 as D (5 bases). Germline V gives CDR1 MNHEY, CDR2 SVGAGI. The CDR3 runs 15 residues. V gave up 5 bases and J gave up 0 bases, with 11 bases separating them. The CDR3 DNA sequence: TGTGCCAGCAGTCGGGGAAGTGAAGCCAAAAACATTCAGTACTTC. It yields the protein CASSRGSEAKNIQYF.

In the case of this clone: The same CDR3 is also encoded by other DNA sequences in this sample. This chain connects TRBV6-1 to TRBJ1-6; 7 nucleotides align to TRBD1. Germline CDR1 MNHNS, CDR2 SASEGT. CDR3 length equals 17 residues. The V segment lost 2 bases and the J segment 7 bases; nucleotides outside the gene matches: 11. As DNA, the CDR3 is TGTGCCAGCAGTGAACGGGTGGGCAGGGGGGTAAATTCACCCCTCCACTTT. Its translation: CASSERVGRGVNSPLHF.

This clone was detected only once. The rearrangement joins TRBV6-1 to TRBJ1-5, with a possible D match to TRBD1 (5 bases). With 2 bases removed from V and 3 bases from J, the gap between germline ends came to 17 bases. CDR3 size: 17 residues. Germline CDR1 MNHNS, CDR2 SASEGT. The CDR3 region is CASSERVGQDNNQPQHF. The DNA for the CDR3 is TGTGCCAGCAGTGAAAGGGTAGGGCAGGACAACAATCAGCCCCAGCATTTT.

This clone was seen a few times. This chain links TRBV30 with TRBJ2-2; no clear D gene. CDR3 length: 16 residues. Germline lookup yields CDR1 GTSNPN and CDR2 SVGIG (reference sequence). V lost 2 bases, J lost 0 bases, and 13 bases lay in between. The CDR3 loop is CAWSCYTVTNTGELFF. The CDR3 region has the DNA TGTGCCTGGAGTTGTTACACCGTTACGAACACCGGGGAGCTGTTTTTT.

The rearrangement joins TRBV4-1 to TRBJ2-6; tentative D call: TRBD2 (5 bases). The V gene's germline CDR1 is MGHRA and CDR2 YSYEKL. The CDR3 length is 16 residues. The ends were cut back, 4 bases at V and 6 bases at J, with 16 bases in the middle. CDR3 bases: TGCGCCAGCAGCCGACGGGATGAACAAAAGGCCAACGTCCTGACTTTC. Its protein is CASSRRDEQKANVLTF.

V is TRBV15 and J is TRBJ2-7, with D hard to call. Germline V gives CDR1 LNHNV, CDR2 YYDKDF (reference sequence). V was trimmed by 1 base and J by 2 bases, leaving 15 bases between them. This CDR3 has 16 amino acids. The CDR3 region is CATSRVVGDRAYEQYF. CDR3 sequence (DNA): TGTGCCACCAGCAGAGTTGTTGGAGATCGGGCCTACGAGCAGTACTTC.

V usage is TRBV4-3 and J usage is TRBJ1-2; D is perhaps TRBD1 (6 bases). The V end was cut by 5 bases, the J end by 3 bases, with 10 bases between. The CDR3 spans 13 residues. From germline, CDR1 is LGHNA and CDR2 YSLEER. CDR3 residues: CASSLYRDYGYTF. Here the CDR3 DNA reads TGCGCCAGCAGCTTATACAGGGACTATGGCTACACCTTC.

The V and J genes are TRBV27 and TRBJ1-2; D is unresolved. Looked up from germline, CDR1 is MNHEY and CDR2 is SMNVEV (reference sequence). The CDR3 covers 16 residues. Trimming stripped 6 bases from V and 4 bases from J, with 21 bases between. The CDR3 loop reads CASRKNCGGWIYGYTF. The CDR3 nucleotides are TGTGCCAGCAGAAAGAACTGTGGAGGGTGGATCTATGGCTACACCTTC.

This chain uses TRBV5-6 with TRBJ1-2, with D perhaps TRBD1 (6 bases). The CDR3 runs 19 residues. Trimming left V 4 bases short and J 4 bases short, with 29 bases between. Germline assignment: CDR1 SGHDT and CDR2 YYEEEE. CDR3 bases: TGTGCCAGCAGCCCCGATCCCAGCCTCGACAGGCGAGACACCTATGGCTACACCTTC. Protein product: CASSPDPSLDRRDTYGYTF. The full variable domain, in which reference TRBV5-6 and TRBJ1-2 provide the parts outside the CDR3, is DAGVTQSPTHLIKTRGQQVTLRCSPKSGHDTVSWYQQALGQGPQFIFQYYEEEERQRGNFPDRFSGHQFPNYSSELNVNALLLGDSALYLCASSPDPSLDRRDTYGYTFGSGTRLTVV.

V and J are TRBV9 and TRBJ2-1; a weak D match, TRBD1 (5 bases). The germline V gene has CDR1 SGDLS and CDR2 YYNGEE. The CDR3 spans 17 residues. V dropped 3 bases and J dropped 7 bases, with 23 bases sitting between them. The CDR3 spells CASSGDGLIEAGNEQFF. For the CDR3, the DNA is TGTGCCAGCAGCGGAGATGGTCTGATCGAGGCAGGGAATGAGCAGTTCTTC.

The chain recombines TRBV5-1 with TRBJ1-1, with D tentatively TRBD1 (5 bases). V lost 0 bases and J lost 0, with 12 bases in between. This CDR3 is 16 amino acids long. Germline V gives CDR1 SGHRS, CDR2 YFSETQ. This CDR3 reads CASSLAWGVVNTEAFF. Written as DNA, the CDR3 is TGCGCCAGCAGCTTGGCCTGGGGGGTTGTGAACACTGAAGCTTTCTTT.

The CDR3 nucleotides are TGTGCCAGCAGTTACCAGAATGGCTACACCTTC. It encodes CASSYQNGYTF. The chain uses TRBV2 and TRBJ1-2; D is unresolved. Between the trimmed V and J ends, which lost 5 bases and 6 bases, there was a span of 7 bases. CDR1 SNHLY and CDR2 FYNNEI come from the germline V gene. The CDR3 has 11 amino acids.

The gene calls are TRBV9 and TRBJ1-2; D may be TRBD1 (6 bases). Between the trimmed V and J ends, which lost 0 bases and 4 bases, there was a span of 16 bases. The CDR3 has 16 amino acids. Germline-derived CDR1 and CDR2 are SGDLS and YYNGEE. The CDR3 spells CASSVDSGGRAYGYTF. CDR3 in DNA: TGTGCCAGCAGCGTAGACTCGGGGGGCAGGGCCTATGGCTACACCTTC.

This chain links TRBV19 with TRBJ2-1; tentative D call: TRBD2 (7 bases). Germline V gene lookup returns CDR1 LNHDA and CDR2 SQIVND (reference sequence). The CDR3 runs 12 residues. The V gene lost 3 bases and the J gene lost 13 bases, with 13 bases spanning the gap. CDR3 amino acids: CASSMGGASQFF. The DNA for the CDR3 is TGTGCCAGTAGTATGGGGGGGGCCAGCCAGTTCTTC.

The chain carries TRBV6-1 and TRBJ2-1; 10 nucleotides line up with TRBD1. Germline CDR1 is MNHNS and CDR2 is SASEGT. Unmatched junction bases numbered 9, after V lost 4 bases and J lost 9 bases. The CDR3 extends over 15 amino acids. CDR3 sequence: CASSGRGQGHGEQFF. For the CDR3, the DNA is TGTGCCAGCAGTGGCCGGGGACAGGGGCACGGTGAGCAGTTCTTC.

This chain uses TRBV5-6 with TRBJ2-1; 7 bases agree with TRBD2. Trimming cost V 4 bases and J 0 bases; bases outside gene matches: 10. The CDR3 consists of 17 residues. CDR1 and CDR2 (germline): SGHDT, YYEEEE. In DNA, the CDR3 is TGTGCCAGCAGCCCGGAACTAGCGACCTACTCCTACAATGAGCAGTTCTTC. As protein: CASSPELATYSYNEQFF.

The chain couples TRBV7-3 to TRBJ1-2; D possibly corresponds to TRBD1 (6 bases). This CDR3 is built from 15 residues. The V end lost 5 bases, the J end lost 6 bases, and 19 bases lay between the germline ends. Germline CDR1 and CDR2: SGHTA and FQGTGA. The CDR3 here is CASSLTPQGRDGYTF. The CDR3 nucleotides are TGTGCCAGCAGCCTCACACCACAGGGCCGCGATGGCTACACCTTC.

This sequence joins TRBV5-1 and TRBJ2-7; TRBD1 matches at 7 bases. Germline loops: CDR1 SGHRS, CDR2 YFSETQ. The CDR3 runs 17 residues. V lost 0 bases and J lost 1; bases outside the gene matches: 10. The CDR3 DNA is TGCGCCAGCAGCTTGGCCCCCGACAGGGAGAAGTCCTACGAGCAGTACTTC. It is translated as CASSLAPDREKSYEQYF. Filled out from reference TRBV5-1 and TRBJ2-7, the complete variable domain reads KAGVTQTPRYLIKTRGQQVTLSCSPISGHRSVSWYQQTPGQGLQFLFEYFSETQRNKGNFPGRFSGRQFSNSRSEMNVSTLELGDSALYLCASSLAPDREKSYEQYFGPGTRLTVT.